Below, 13 T cell receptor beta chains from the same sample are listed, as sequenced in a study of blood T cell repertoires in COVID-19. Using immunoSEQ multiplex PCR, the repertoire was profiled, and TCRdb retains in-frame clones only, with some absent. The sample includes around 150,000 clones, roughly 84% seen only once; the top ten take under 2.5%. Material: peripheral blood. These receptors were collected from a man between 65 and 80 years old with acute or convalescent COVID-19.

The V call is TRBV6-5, the J call TRBJ1-2; 7 bases align to TRBD1. This CDR3 has 11 residues. The V segment lost 10 bases and the J segment 8 bases; nucleotides outside the gene matches: 7. Germline CDR1 reads MNHEY; CDR2 reads SVGAGI. DNA of the CDR3: TGTGCCACCCGGACAGGTCCCGGCTACACCTTC. Its translation is CATRTGPGYTF.

The chain joins TRBV6-6 to TRBJ1-2; no reliable D call. Germline values: CDR1 MNHNY, CDR2 SVGAGI (reference sequence). Between the trimmed V and J ends, which lost 11 bases and 2 bases, there was a span of 15 bases. This CDR3 contains 13 residues. CDR3 bases: TGTGCCTCAAGCGGGGTCGCGAACTATGGCTACACCTTC. It specifies CASSGVANYGYTF.

CDR3 DNA sequence: TGTGCCAGCAGTGAAATTAGGACAGGGGGCAGTCAGCCCCAGCATTTT. Protein sequence: CASSEIRTGGSQPQHF. V is TRBV2 and J is TRBJ1-5; TRBD1 agrees at 11 bases. The CDR3 runs to 16 residues. V was clipped by 2 bases and J by 6 bases; unmatched bases: 6. CDR1 is SNHLY, CDR2 FYNNEI, per germline. Complete variable domain (other parts from reference TRBV2 and TRBJ1-5): EPEVTQTPSHQVTQMGQEVILRCVPISNHLYFYWYRQILGQKVEFLVSFYNNEISEKSEIFDDQFSVERPDGSNFTLKIRSTKLEDSAMYFCASSEIRTGGSQPQHFGDGTRLSIL.

This clone was seen a few times. This rearrangement joins TRBV7-2 to TRBJ1-5; D gene uncertain. Per the germline V gene, CDR1 is SGHTA and CDR2 is FQGNSA. V lost 2 bases and J lost 1, with 12 bases in between. CDR3 length equals 16 residues. CDR3: CASSLFGGISNQPQHF. CDR3 nucleotides: TGTGCCAGCAGCTTATTCGGCGGCATAAGCAATCAGCCCCAGCATTTT. The full variable domain, in which reference TRBV7-2 and TRBJ1-5 provide the parts outside the CDR3, is GAGVSQSPSNKVTEKGKDVELRCDPISGHTALYWYRQSLGQGLEFLIYFQGNSAPDKSGLPSDRFSAERTGGSVSTLTIQRTQQEDSAVYLCASSLFGGISNQPQHFGDGTRLSIL.

The J gene is TRBJ1-2, the V gene TRBV6-5, with 7 bases fitting TRBD1. V shed 3 bases and J 7 bases; nucleotides not matched to a gene: 5. Germline CDR1 is MNHEY and CDR2 is SVGAGI. This CDR3 comprises 13 residues. CDR3 residues: CASSYTTGPGYTF. The CDR3 nucleotides are TGTGCCAGCAGTTATACGACAGGGCCTGGCTACACCTTC.

The chain carries TRBV5-1 and TRBJ2-1; TRBD2 agrees at 7 bases. The germline CDR1 and CDR2 sequences are SGHRS and YFSETQ. This CDR3 is built from 14 residues. Trimming removed 0 bases from V and 15 bases from J; junction bases left unmatched: 12. CDR3 nucleotides: TGCGCCAGCAGCTTGGAGGGCGGGAGATCACATTGGTTCTTC. It translates to CASSLEGGRSHWFF.

The rearrangement uses TRBV19 and TRBJ2-2; the D gene is possibly TRBD2 (6 bases). Trimming pared 11 bases from V and 5 bases from J, leaving 15 bases between. The CDR3 is made up of 13 amino acids. Germline loops: CDR1 LNHDA, CDR2 SQIVND (reference sequence). CDR3 protein: CAVRGLGTGELFF. The DNA of the CDR3 is TGTGCCGTGAGGGGACTGGGGACCGGGGAGCTGTTTTTT.

This clone was detected only a few times. V and J are TRBV3-1 (or the pseudogene TRBV3-2) and TRBJ2-5, with 7 bases matching TRBD2. Germline assignment: CDR1 LGHDT and CDR2 YNNKEL (reference sequence). With V trimmed by 3 bases and J by 7 bases, 8 bases remained unmatched. The CDR3 runs to 14 residues. The CDR3: CASSQRTSGATQYF. The CDR3 nucleotides are TGTGCCAGCAGCCAGAGGACTAGTGGTGCGACCCAGTACTTC.

The CDR3 sequence is CASSSLSGTGDGGNTIYF. The DNA for the CDR3 is TGCGCCAGCAGCTCCTTGTCCGGGACAGGGGACGGAGGAAACACCATATATTTT. V gene TRBV5-1 combines with J gene TRBJ1-3, with 10 bases fitting TRBD1. The V gene end was trimmed by 3 bases and the J gene end by 4 bases; junction bases not matched to a gene: 13. CDR3 length equals 18 residues. Germline V CDR1 and CDR2: SGHRS, YFSETQ.

This chain uses TRBV5-5 with TRBJ2-2; D remains unclear. The germline gives CDR1 SGHKS, CDR2 YYEKEE (reference sequence). The CDR3 has 16 residues. V gave up 5 bases and J gave up 4 bases, with 18 bases separating them. In nucleotides, the CDR3 is TGTGCCAGCAGAAATCCACTCCTCACCCGCACCGGGGAGCTGTTTTTT. This sequence encodes CASRNPLLTRTGELFF.

The chain joins TRBV19 to TRBJ1-5; 8 bases are a match to TRBD1. With V trimmed by 4 bases and J by 2 bases, 4 bases remained unmatched. Germline loops: CDR1 LNHDA, CDR2 SQIVND (reference sequence). This CDR3 is 15 amino acids long. CDR3 sequence reads: CASSTTGGGNQPQHF. The CDR3 DNA sequence: TGTGCCAGTAGTACTACAGGGGGGGGCAATCAGCCCCAGCATTTT. Full variable domain (outside the CDR3, taken from reference TRBV19 and TRBJ1-5): DGGITQSPKYLFRKEGQNVTLSCEQNLNHDAMYWYRQDPGQGLRLIYYSQIVNDFQKGDIAEGYSVSREKKESFPLTVTSAQKNPTAFYLCASSTTGGGNQPQHFGDGTRLSIL.

This chain joins TRBV3-1 (or the pseudogene TRBV3-2) and TRBJ1-2, with D hard to call. Trimming stripped 0 bases from V and 6 bases from J, with 11 bases between. The CDR3 is 14 amino acids. CDR1 is LGHDT and CDR2 is YNNKEL in the germline V gene (reference sequence). The CDR3 protein is CASSQEAGRHGYTF. CDR3 sequence (DNA): TGTGCCAGCAGCCAAGAAGCGGGGAGGCATGGCTACACCTTC.

The gene calls are TRBV6-5 and TRBJ2-1, with 9 bases aligning to TRBD2. Germline V lookup: CDR1 MNHEY, CDR2 SVGAGI. J lost 5 bases, V lost 2 bases, and 7 bases had no gene match. This CDR3 is built from 16 residues. CDR3 in DNA: TGTGCCAGCAGTTACCATAGCGGGAGTTCCCACAATGAGCAGTTCTTC. Its protein is CASSYHSGSSHNEQFF.